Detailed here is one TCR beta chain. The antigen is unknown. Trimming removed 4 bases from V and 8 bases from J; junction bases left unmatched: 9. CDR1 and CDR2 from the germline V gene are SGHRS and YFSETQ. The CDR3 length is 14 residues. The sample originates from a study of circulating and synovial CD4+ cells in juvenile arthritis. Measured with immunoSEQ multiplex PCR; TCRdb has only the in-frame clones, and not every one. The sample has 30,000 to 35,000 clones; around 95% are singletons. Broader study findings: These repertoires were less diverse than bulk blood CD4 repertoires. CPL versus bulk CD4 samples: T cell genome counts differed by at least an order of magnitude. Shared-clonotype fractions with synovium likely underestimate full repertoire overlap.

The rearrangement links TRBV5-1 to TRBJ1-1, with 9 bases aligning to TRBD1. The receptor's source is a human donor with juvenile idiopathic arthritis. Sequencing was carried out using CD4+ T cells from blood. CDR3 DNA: TGCGCCAGCAGCGGGACAGGGTCTCTACCCGAAGCTTTCTTT. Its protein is CASSGTGSLPEAFF.